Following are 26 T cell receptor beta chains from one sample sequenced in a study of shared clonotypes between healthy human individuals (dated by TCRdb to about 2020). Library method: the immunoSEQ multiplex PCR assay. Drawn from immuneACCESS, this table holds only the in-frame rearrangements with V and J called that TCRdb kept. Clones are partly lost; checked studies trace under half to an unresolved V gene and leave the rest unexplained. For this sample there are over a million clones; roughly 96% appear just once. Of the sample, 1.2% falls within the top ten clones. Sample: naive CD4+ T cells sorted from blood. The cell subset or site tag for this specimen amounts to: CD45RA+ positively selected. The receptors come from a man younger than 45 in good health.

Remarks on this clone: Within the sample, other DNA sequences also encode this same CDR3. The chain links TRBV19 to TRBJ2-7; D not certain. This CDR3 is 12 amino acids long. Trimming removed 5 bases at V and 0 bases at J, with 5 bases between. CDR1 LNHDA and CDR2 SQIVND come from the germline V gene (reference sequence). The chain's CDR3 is CASSPSSYEQYF. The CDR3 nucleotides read TGTGCCAGTAGTCCGAGCTCCTACGAGCAGTACTTC.

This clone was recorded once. CDR3 coding DNA: TGTGCCAGCTCACCAGGGACAGGGGGGTTGTACGAGCAGTACTTC. This translates into CASSPGTGGLYEQYF. The J gene is TRBJ2-7, the V gene TRBV18; the match to TRBD1 covers 11 bases. This CDR3 has 15 residues. In germline, CDR1 is KGHSH, CDR2 LQKENI. Trimming took 2 bases from V and 4 from J; bases not matched to a gene: 4.

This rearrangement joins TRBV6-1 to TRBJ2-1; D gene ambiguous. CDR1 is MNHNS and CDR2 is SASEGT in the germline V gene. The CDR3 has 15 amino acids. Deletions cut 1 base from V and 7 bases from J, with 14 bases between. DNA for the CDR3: TGTGCCAGCAGTGAAGTGCCCCTGAGTGGAAATGAGCAGTTCTTC. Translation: CASSEVPLSGNEQFF.

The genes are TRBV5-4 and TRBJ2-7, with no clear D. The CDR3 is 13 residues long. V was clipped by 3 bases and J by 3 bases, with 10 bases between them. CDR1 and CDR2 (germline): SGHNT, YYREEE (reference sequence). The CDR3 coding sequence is TGTGCCAGCAGCTCGGAGCTGCGCTACGAGCAGTACTTC. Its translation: CASSSELRYEQYF.

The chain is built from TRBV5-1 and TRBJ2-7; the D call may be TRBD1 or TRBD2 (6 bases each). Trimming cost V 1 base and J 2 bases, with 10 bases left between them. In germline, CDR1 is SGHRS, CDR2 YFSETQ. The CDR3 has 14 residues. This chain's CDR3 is CASSLYREAYEQYF. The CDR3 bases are TGCGCCAGCAGCTTGTACAGGGAGGCCTACGAGCAGTACTTC. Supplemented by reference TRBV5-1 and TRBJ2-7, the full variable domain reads KAGVTQTPRYLIKTRGQQVTLSCSPISGHRSVSWYQQTPGQGLQFLFEYFSETQRNKGNFPGRFSGRQFSNSRSEMNVSTLELGDSALYLCASSLYREAYEQYFGPGTRLTVT.

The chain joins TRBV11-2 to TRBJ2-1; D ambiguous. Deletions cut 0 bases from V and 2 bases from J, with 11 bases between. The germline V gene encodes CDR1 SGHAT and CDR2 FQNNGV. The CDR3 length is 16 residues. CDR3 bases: TGTGCCAGCAGCTTAGATTTAGTGATCCCCTACAATGAGCAGTTCTTC. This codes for CASSLDLVIPYNEQFF.

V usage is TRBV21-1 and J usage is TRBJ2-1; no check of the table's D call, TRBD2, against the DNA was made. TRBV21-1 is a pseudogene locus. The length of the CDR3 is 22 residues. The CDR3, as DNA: TGTGCCAGCAGCAAAGATCTTTTGCTACTAGCGGGGTTTTTCTCTTCCTACAATGAGCAGTTCTTC. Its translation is CASSKDLLLLAGFFSSYNEQFF.

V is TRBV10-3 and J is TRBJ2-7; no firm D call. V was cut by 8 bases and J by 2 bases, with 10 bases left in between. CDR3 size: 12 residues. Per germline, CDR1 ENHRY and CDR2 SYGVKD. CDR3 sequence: CAIAHSTYEQYF. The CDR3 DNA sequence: TGTGCCATCGCCCACAGTACCTACGAGCAGTACTTC.

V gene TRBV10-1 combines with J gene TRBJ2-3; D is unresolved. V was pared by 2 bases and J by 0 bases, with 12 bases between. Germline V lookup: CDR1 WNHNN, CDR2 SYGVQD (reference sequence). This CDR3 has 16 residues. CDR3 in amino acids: CASSENSHPSTDTQYF. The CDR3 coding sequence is TGCGCCAGCAGTGAGAATTCGCATCCCAGCACAGATACGCAGTATTTT.

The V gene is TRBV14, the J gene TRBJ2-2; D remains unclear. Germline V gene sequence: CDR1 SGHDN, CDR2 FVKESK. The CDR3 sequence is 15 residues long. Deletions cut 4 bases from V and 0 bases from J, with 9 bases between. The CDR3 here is CASSLALSNTGELFF. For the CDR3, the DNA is TGTGCCAGCAGCCTCGCGTTATCGAACACCGGGGAGCTGTTTTTT.

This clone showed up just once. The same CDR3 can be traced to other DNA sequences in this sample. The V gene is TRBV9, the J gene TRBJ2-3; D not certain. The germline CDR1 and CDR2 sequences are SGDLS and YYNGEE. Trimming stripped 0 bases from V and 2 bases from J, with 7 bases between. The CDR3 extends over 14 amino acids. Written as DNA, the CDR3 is TGTGCCAGCAGCGTAGTTGGCACCACAGATACGCAGTATTTT. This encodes CASSVVGTTDTQYF.

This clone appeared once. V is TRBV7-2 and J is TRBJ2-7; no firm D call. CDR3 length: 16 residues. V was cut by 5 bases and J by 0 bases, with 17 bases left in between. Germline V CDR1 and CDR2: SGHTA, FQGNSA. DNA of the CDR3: TGTGCCAGCAGCCGTGCCACCCGGTTGAGCTCCTACGAGCAGTACTTC. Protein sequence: CASSRATRLSSYEQYF. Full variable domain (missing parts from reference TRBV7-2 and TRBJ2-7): GAGVSQSPSNKVTEKGKDVELRCDPISGHTALYWYRQSLGQGLEFLIYFQGNSAPDKSGLPSDRFSAERTGGSVSTLTIQRTQQEDSAVYLCASSRATRLSSYEQYFGPGTRLTVT.

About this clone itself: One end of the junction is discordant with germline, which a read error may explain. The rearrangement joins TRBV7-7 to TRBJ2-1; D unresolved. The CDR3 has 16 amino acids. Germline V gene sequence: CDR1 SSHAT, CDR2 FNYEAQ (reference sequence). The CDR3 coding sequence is TGTGCTAGCAGCTTAGGTCCAGCGAGCTCCTACAATGAGCAGTTCTTC. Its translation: CASSLGPASSYNEQFF.

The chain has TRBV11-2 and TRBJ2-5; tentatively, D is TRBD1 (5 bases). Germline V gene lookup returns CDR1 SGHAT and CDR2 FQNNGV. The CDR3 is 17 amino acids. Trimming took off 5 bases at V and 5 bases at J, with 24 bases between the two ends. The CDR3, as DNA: TGTGCCAGCAGCCCCGTCGACTCACAGGATCTAAGGGAGACCCAGTACTTC. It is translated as CASSPVDSQDLRETQYF.

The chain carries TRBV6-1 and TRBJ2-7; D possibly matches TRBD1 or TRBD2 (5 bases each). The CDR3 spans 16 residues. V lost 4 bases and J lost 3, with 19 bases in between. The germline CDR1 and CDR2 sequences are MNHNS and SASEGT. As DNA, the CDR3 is TGTGCCAGCAGTGGCTACACCGGGACGGGGAGCTACGAGCAGTACTTC. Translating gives CASSGYTGTGSYEQYF.

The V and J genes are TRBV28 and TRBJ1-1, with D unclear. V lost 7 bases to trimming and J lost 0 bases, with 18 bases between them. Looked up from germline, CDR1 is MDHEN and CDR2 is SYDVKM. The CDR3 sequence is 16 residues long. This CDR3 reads CASIPSLAVMNTEAFF. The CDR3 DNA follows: TGTGCCAGCATCCCCAGCCTGGCAGTAATGAACACTGAAGCTTTCTTT.

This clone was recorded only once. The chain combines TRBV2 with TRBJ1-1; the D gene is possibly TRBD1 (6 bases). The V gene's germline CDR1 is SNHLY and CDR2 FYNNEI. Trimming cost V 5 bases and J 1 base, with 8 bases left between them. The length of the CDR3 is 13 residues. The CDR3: CASSPRGNTEAFF. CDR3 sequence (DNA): TGTGCCAGCAGTCCCAGGGGGAACACTGAAGCTTTCTTT.

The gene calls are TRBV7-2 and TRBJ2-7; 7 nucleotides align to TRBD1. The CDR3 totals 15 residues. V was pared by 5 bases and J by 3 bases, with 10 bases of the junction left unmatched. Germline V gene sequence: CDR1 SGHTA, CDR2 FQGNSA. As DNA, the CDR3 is TGTGCCAGCAGCCCACTGACAGGGCACCGCTACGAGCAGTACTTC. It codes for CASSPLTGHRYEQYF.

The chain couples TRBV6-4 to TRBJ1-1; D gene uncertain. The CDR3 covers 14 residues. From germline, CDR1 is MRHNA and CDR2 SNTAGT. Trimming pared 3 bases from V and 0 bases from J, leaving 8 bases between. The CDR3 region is CASSESGLNTEAFF. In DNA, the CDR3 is TGTGCCAGCAGTGAGTCCGGATTGAACACTGAAGCTTTCTTT.

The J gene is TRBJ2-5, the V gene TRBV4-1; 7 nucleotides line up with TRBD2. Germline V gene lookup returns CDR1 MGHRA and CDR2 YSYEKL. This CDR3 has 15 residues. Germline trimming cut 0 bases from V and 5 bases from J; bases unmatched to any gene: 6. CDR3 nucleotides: TGCGCCAGCAGCCAAGATGAGATCGGGGGGGAGACCCAGTACTTC. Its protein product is CASSQDEIGGETQYF.

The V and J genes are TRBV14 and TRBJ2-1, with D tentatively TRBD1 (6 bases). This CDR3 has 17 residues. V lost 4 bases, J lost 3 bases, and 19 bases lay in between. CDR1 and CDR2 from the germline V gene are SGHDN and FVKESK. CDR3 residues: CASSPSWGRPLYNEQFF. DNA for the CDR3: TGTGCCAGCAGCCCCTCCTGGGGGCGGCCTCTCTACAATGAGCAGTTCTTC.

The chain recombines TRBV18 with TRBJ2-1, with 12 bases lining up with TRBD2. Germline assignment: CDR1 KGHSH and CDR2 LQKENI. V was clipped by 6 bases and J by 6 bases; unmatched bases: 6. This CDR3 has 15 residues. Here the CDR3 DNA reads TGTGCCAGCTCGCCCGGGACTAGCGGGTTCAATGAGCAGTTCTTC. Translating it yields CASSPGTSGFNEQFF.

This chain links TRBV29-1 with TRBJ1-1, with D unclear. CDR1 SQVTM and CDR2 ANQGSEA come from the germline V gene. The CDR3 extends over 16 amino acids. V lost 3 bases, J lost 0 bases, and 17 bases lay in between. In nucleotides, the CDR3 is TGCAGCGTTGAGTTTCGTAGGAAAGACTTGAACACTGAAGCTTTCTTT. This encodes CSVEFRRKDLNTEAFF. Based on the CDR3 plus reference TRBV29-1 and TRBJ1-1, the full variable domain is SAVISQKPSRDICQRGTSLTIQCQVDSQVTMMFWYRQQPGQSLTLIATANQGSEATYESGFVIDKFPISRPNLTFSTLTVSNMSPEDSSIYLCSVEFRRKDLNTEAFFGQGTRLTVV.

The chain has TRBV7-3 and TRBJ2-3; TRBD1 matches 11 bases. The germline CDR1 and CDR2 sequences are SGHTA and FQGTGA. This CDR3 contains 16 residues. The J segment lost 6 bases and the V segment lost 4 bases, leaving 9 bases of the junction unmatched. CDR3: CASSWTGGSPMDTQYF. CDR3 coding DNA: TGTGCCAGCAGCTGGACAGGGGGCTCCCCGATGGATACGCAGTATTTT. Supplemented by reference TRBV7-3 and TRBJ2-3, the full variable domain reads GAGVSQTPSNKVTEKGKYVELRCDPISGHTALYWYRQSLGQGPEFLIYFQGTGAADDSGLPNDRFFAVRPEGSVSTLKIQRTERGDSAVYLCASSWTGGSPMDTQYFGPGTRLTVL.

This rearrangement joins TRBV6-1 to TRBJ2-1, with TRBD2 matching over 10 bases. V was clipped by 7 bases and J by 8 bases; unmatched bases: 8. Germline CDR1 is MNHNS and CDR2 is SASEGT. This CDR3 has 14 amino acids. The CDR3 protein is CASIKLAGSYEQFF. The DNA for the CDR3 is TGTGCCAGCATCAAACTAGCGGGATCTTATGAGCAGTTCTTC.

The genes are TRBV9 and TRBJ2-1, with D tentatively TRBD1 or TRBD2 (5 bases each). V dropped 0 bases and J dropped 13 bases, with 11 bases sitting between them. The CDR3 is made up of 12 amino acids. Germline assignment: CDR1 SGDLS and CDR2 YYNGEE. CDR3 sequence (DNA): TGTGCCAGCAGCGTAGTGGGGGAGACCCAGTTCTTC. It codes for CASSVVGETQFF.